The sequence of this TCR beta chain was determined in a study of T cell responses to AZD1222 COVID-19 vaccine. Study conclusions and caveats: The study identified only five to seven AZD1222 recipients as seropositive at baseline.

This clone was detected only once. Antigen unknown. The CDR3 has 15 residues. Losses at the gene ends were 2 bases for V and 5 bases for J; bases not matched to a gene: 5. CDR1 and CDR2 from the germline V gene are MGHRA and YSYEKL. Method: immunoSEQ multiplex PCR; TCRdb's copy keeps in-frame clones and lacks some. The data show about 140,000 clones, approximately 90% seen once. The sequence was obtained from an adult in good health. The sequences come from peripheral blood, collected on day 0 of AZD1222 vaccination. This chain connects TRBV4-1 to TRBJ1-5; TRBD1 aligns across 8 bases. CDR3 in amino acids: CASSQRTGPDQPQHF. The CDR3 nucleotides read TGCGCCAGCAGCCAACGGACAGGGCCCGATCAGCCCCAGCATTTT.